The 2 T cell receptor beta chains presented below share a single source sample, sequenced in a study of tumor-infiltrating lymphocytes in primary liver carcinoma. Total RNA amounting to around 530 ng was the source from which TCR beta cDNA was made with a constant-region primer. Libraries of TCR beta came from three nested multiplex PCR rounds with slightly modified ARM-PCR. TRBV1-TRBV30 forward primers paired with a C-beta reverse primer drove the first two PCR rounds, about 9 cycles each. Each CDR3 protein is one row after TCRdb ran MiXCR on the multiplex PCR reads. The sample holds 90,000 to 100,000 distinct CDR3 sequences, almost 70% seen once. Both RNA and DNA were isolated together from around 20-30 mg of bulk tissue that had not been sorted. Sequenced material: liver tumor tissue from sampling region 5. Subset in this sample: tumor region T5, tumor centre. These receptor sequences come from a woman aged 60-70 years with primary liver carcinoma and hepatitis B virus infection.

As regards this clonotype: This may be a read error, as it is one base from a much larger clone. The chain uses TRBV11-2 and TRBJ2-7; 7 nucleotides agree with TRBD2. Germline values: CDR1 SGHAT, CDR2 FQNNGV. This CDR3 region has 14 residues. The junction had 6 bases not matched to a gene; V was cut back by 5 bases and J by 2 bases. The CDR3 reads CASSNGTTTYEQYF. In DNA, the CDR3 is TGTGCCAGCAGCAACGGGACTACCACCTACGAGCAGTACTTC.

In the case of this clonotype: An end of the junction does not agree with germline; a read error may underlie this. The V gene is TRBV4-1, the J gene TRBJ1-1, with a tentative D call TRBD1 (6 bases). This CDR3 spans 15 amino acids. Germline CDR1 and CDR2: MGHRA and YSYEKL. CDR3 loop: CASSSSVVQGTEAFF. Written as DNA, the CDR3 is TGTGCCAGCAGCTCCTCAGTCGTTCAGGGGACTGAAGCTTTCTTT.